This is a list of T cell receptor beta chains from one sample in a study of CD8+ T cells in alopecia areata. Using immunoSEQ multiplex PCR, the repertoire was profiled, and TCRdb retains in-frame clones only, with some absent. This table has more than 95,000 clones, approximately 47% appearing once. The sample was NKG2D-low CD8+ T cells sorted from blood. The receptor source for this set is a human donor with alopecia areata. The CDR3 runs from the conserved cysteine through the conserved F or W. The D gene is left open where the match is weak. Not every row has a clone size; where given, it reads once, few, many or a size class.

V	J	D	size	DNA	CDR3
TRBV29-1	TRBJ2-1	NA	few	TGCAGCGTTGAGTACCATCCTGAGCAGTTCTTC	CSVEYHPEQFF
TRBV2	TRBJ1-5	NA	NA	TGTGCCAGCAGTGAGGGTTATAGCAATCAGCCCCAGCATTTT	CASSEGYSNQPQHF
TRBV11-2	TRBJ2-1	NA	NA	TGTGCCAGCGTAGCGTATTCCTACAATGAGCAGTTCTTC	CASVAYSYNEQFF
TRBV2	TRBJ2-3	NA	NA	TGTGCCAGCAGTACCGCCGAGGACTACCTAGATACGCAGTATTTT	CASSTAEDYLDTQYF
TRBV5-1	TRBJ2-5	NA	once	TGCGCCAGCAGCTTGTACGGAGAAGAGACCCAGTACTTC	CASSLYGEETQYF
TRBV29-1	TRBJ2-7	NA	NA	TGCAGCGTTGGGGCGTCGGCGGGGTGGAGGTACGAGCAGTACTTC	CSVGASAGWRYEQYF
TRBV9	TRBJ2-7	NA	NA	TGTGCCAGCAGCCTGGGGACGGATACCTACGAGCAGTACTTC	CASSLGTDTYEQYF
TRBV19	TRBJ2-5	TRBD1	NA	TGTGCCAGTAGCACCGAGGACAGGCAAGAGACCCAGTACTTC	CASSTEDRQETQYF
TRBV30	TRBJ1-4	TRBD1	NA	TGTGCCTGGTCCGGAGACAGGGGGGATGAAAAACTGTTTTTT	CAWSGDRGDEKLFF
TRBV11-3	TRBJ2-1	TRBD2	few	TGTGCCAGCAGGGTTTTGGGGCGACTAGCAGCGAATGAGCAGTTCTTC	CASRVLGRLAANEQFF
TRBV7-9	TRBJ2-3	NA	NA	TGTGCCAGCAGCTTCTGGGCGGAAGATACGCAGTATTTT	CASSFWAEDTQYF
TRBV7-9	TRBJ2-1	NA	NA	TGTGCCAGCAGTTGGATTTATGAGCAGTTCTTC	CASSWIYEQFF
TRBV7-2	TRBJ2-5	NA	once	TGTGCCAGCAGCTACTTGTTGGACAGGGAGGGGACCCAGTACTTC	CASSYLLDREGTQYF
TRBV28	TRBJ2-1	TRBD2	NA	TGTGCCAGCAGTTTCGCGGGGGGCTATGAGCAGTTCTTC	CASSFAGGYEQFF
TRBV7-9	TRBJ2-7	NA	NA	TGTGCCAGCAGCTTAAGCGTTGGCATAAGTAGCTACGAGCAGTACTTC	CASSLSVGISSYEQYF
TRBV30	TRBJ1-1	NA	NA	TGTGCCTGGAGTGTACTCAAGGGGGCTGAAGCTTTCTTT	CAWSVLKGAEAFF